This TCR beta chain was obtained from a study of blood T cell repertoires in COVID-19. On the study more broadly: T cells, B-cell-depleted T cells, or PBMCs provided the cDNA or gDNA that served as material.

In Seattle, patients joined the study during active infection and were tracked longitudinally. V trimming: 0 bases; J trimming: 3 bases; junction bases outside the gene matches: 3. CDR1 and CDR2 (germline): PRHDT, FYEKMQ (reference sequence). The CDR3 totals 16 residues. Per the original data handling: Using reference gene primer amplification, nucleated cell counts were estimated. TCRdb's table, derived via immunoSEQ multiplex PCR, lists solely in-frame clones and lacks some. That table gives V, J and clone size, and the DNA gave D and trimming. Of fewer than 200,000 clones in the sample, 82% are singletons; the top ten hold 5.5% to 7.5%.

The material sequenced was peripheral blood. This chain joins TRBV13 and TRBJ2-2, with TRBD1 identical over 8 bases. The source is a woman between 40 and 55 years old with COVID-19, enrolled during active disease. CDR3 protein: CASSLGSGGYTGELFF. The CDR3 DNA is TGTGCCAGCAGCTTAGGGTCAGGGGGCTACACCGGGGAGCTGTTTTTT. The variable domain in full, completed from reference TRBV13 and TRBJ2-2, reads AAGVIQSPRHLIKEKRETATLKCYPIPRHDTVYWYQQGPGQDPQFLISFYEKMQSDKGSIPDRFSAQQFSDYHSELNMSSLELGDSALYFCASSLGSGGYTGELFFGEGSRLTVL.